This T cell receptor (beta chain) was recorded in a study of cytomegalovirus exposure and HLA in healthy donors. Study as a whole: Researchers previously reported finding about 110 million unique TCR beta sequences from some 180 million T cells.

Primers: 60 Vbeta forward and 13 Jbeta reverse. As originally analysed: A follow-up analysis tallied about 88 million unique TCR beta chains, some 9.9 million shared. Libraries were prepared by immunoSEQ multiplex PCR; TCRdb keeps only in-frame clonotypes and omits some of them. V and J calls and clone size are given by that table; D and trimming were obtained from the DNA. The sample has about 130,000 clones; under 90% are singletons. The CDR3 runs 14 residues. Germline values: CDR1 LGHNA, CDR2 YNFKEQ. Trimming took 1 base from V and 6 from J; bases not matched to a gene: 5. This clone appeared a few times. Its target is unknown. The study's findings and limits: It was in a later analysis that TCR association rates were seen to vary by HLA locus, highest for DRB1 and lowest for HLA-C. In a later analysis, HLA-associated beta chains showed higher expansion and lower generation probabilities than comparable chains.

The sequence derives from a woman aged 40 to 55 in good health and CMV-seronegative. The gene calls are TRBV4-2 and TRBJ1-2; TRBD1 agrees at 7 bases. Sequenced sample: PBMCs. As DNA, the CDR3 is TGTGCCAGCAGCCAAGCAGGGGGACGTGATGGCTACACCTTC. Its protein is CASSQAGGRDGYTF.